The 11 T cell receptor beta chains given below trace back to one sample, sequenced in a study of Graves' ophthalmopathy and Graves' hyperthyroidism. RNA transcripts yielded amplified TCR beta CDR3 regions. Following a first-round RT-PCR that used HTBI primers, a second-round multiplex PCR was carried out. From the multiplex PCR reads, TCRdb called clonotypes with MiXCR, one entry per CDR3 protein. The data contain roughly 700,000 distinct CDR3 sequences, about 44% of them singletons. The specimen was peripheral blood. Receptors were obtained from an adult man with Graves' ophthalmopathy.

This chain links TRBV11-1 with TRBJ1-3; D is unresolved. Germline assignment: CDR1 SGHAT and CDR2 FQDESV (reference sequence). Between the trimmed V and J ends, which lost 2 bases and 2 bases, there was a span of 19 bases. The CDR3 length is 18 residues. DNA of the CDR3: TGTGCCAGCAGCTTACGGCCATGGGTGGAACACCCTGGAAACACCATATATTTT. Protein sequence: CASSLRPWVEHPGNTIYF.

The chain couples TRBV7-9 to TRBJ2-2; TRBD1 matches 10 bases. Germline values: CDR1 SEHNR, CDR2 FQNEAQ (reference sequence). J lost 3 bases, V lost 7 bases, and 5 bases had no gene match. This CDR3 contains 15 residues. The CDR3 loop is CASTWTGGDTGELFF. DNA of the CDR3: TGTGCCAGCACCTGGACAGGGGGTGACACCGGGGAGCTGTTTTTT.

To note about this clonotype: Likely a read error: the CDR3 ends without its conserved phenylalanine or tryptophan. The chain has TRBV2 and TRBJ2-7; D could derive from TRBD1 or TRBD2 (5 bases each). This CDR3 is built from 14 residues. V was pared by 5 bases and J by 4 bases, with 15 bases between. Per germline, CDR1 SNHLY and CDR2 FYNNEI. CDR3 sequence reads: CASSYGQGVYEQYC. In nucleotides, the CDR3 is TGTGCCAGCAGTTATGGGCAGGGAGTTTACGAGCAGTACTGC.

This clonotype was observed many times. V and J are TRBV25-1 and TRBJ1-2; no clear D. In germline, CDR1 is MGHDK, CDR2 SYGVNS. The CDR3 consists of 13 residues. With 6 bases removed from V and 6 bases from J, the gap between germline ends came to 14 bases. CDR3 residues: CASREWGADGYTF. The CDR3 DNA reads TGTGCCAGCAGAGAGTGGGGTGCGGATGGCTACACCTTC.

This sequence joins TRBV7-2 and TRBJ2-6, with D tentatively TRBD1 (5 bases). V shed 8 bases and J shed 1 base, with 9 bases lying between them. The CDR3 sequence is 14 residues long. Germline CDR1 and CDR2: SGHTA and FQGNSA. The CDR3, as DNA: TGTGCCAGCGTAGGGGTTTCTGGGGCCAACGTCCTGACTTTC. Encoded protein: CASVGVSGANVLTF.

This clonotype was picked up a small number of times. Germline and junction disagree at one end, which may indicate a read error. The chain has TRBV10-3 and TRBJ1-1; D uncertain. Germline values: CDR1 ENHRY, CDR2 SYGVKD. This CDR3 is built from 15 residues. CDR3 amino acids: CASSYTGTSNTEAFF. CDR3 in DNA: TGTGCCAGCAGTTACACGGGAACCTCGAACACTGAAGCTTTCTTT.

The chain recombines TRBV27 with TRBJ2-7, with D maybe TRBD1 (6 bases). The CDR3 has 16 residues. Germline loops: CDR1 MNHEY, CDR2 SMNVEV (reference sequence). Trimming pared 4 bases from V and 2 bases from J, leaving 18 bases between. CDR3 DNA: TGTGCCAGCAGTTACTCGAGGGCAGGGGAAACCTACGAGCAGTACTTC. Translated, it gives CASSYSRAGETYEQYF.

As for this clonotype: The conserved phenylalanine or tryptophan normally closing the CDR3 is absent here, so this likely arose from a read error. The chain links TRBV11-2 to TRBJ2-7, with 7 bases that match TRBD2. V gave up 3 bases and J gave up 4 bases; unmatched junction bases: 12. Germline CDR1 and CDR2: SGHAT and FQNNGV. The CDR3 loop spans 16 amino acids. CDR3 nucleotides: TGTGCCAGCAGCTTGATGCGGGGGATTCGTGTTTACGAGCAGTACCTC. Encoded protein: CASSLMRGIRVYEQYL.

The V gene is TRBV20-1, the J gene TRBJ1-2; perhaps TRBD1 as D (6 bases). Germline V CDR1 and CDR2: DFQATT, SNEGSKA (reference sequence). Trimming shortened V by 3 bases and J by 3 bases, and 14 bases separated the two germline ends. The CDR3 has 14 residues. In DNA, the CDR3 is TGCAGTGCTAGCCTCGGGGCAGGGGACTATGGCTACACCTTC. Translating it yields CSASLGAGDYGYTF.

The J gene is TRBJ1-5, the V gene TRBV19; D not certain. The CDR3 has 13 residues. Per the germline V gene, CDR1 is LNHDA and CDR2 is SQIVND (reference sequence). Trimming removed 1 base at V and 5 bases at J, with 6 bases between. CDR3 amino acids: CASSIAGDQPQHF. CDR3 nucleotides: TGTGCCAGTAGTATAGCAGGAGATCAGCCCCAGCATTTT.

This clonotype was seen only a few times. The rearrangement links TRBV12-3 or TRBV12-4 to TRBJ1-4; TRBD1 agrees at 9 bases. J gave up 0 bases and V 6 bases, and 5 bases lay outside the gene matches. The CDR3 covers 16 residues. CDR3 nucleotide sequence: TGTGCCAGCAGCGCCGGACAGGGGACAACTAATGAAAAACTGTTTTTT. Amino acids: CASSAGQGTTNEKLFF.